The following is a T cell receptor (beta chain) sequence with its context. The data stem from a study of blood T cell repertoires in COVID-19. Study details: T cells, B-cell-depleted T cells, or PBMCs supplied cDNA or gDNA.

Original processing notes: The authors estimated nucleated cell counts from reference gene primer amplification. Repertoires were generated with immunoSEQ multiplex PCR, while TCRdb's copy carries only in-frame clones and drops some. V and J calls and clone size come straight from that table; D and trimming were deduced from the DNA. The data hold about 100,000 clones, with roughly 92% observed a single time. Germline CDR1 and CDR2: SGDLS and YYNGEE. This CDR3 has 16 residues. Trimming removed 4 bases from V and 2 bases from J; junction bases left unmatched: 6. Specimen: peripheral blood. This sequence was found in a man in his fifties or sixties with active COVID-19. The gene calls are TRBV9 and TRBJ2-2, with 9 bases matching TRBD1. The CDR3 region is CASSPTGGVNTGELFF. The CDR3 coding sequence is TGTGCCAGCAGCCCTACAGGGGGCGTTAACACCGGGGAGCTGTTTTTT.